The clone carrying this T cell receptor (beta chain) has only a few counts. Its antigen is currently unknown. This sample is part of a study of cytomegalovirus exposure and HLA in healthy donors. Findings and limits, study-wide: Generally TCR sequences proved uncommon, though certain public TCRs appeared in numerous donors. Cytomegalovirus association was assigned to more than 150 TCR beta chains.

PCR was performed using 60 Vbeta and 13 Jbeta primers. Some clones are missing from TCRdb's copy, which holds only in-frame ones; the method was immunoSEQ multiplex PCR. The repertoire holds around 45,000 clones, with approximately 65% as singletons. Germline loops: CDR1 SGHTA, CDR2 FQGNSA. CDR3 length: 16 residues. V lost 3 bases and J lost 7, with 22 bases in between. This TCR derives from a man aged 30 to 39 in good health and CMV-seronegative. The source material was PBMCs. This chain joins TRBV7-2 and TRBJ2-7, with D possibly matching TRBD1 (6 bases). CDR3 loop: CASSLGFGTLRREQYF. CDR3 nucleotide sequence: TGTGCCAGCAGCTTGGGTTTTGGGACACTGCGTCGGGAGCAGTACTTC.